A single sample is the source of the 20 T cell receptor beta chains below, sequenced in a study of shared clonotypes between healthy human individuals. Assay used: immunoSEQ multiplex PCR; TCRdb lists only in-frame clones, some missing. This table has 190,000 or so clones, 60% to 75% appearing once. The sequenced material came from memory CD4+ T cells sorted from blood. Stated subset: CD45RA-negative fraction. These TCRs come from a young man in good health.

The CDR3 region has the DNA TGTGCCAGCAGTTACCGCGGGACTAACACAGATACGCAGTATTTT. This sequence encodes CASSYRGTNTDTQYF. The chain combines TRBV6-5 with TRBJ2-3, with TRBD2 identical over 7 bases. The germline V gene has CDR1 MNHEY and CDR2 SVGAGI. Losses at the gene ends were 2 bases for V and 2 bases for J; bases not matched to a gene: 4. CDR3 length equals 15 residues.

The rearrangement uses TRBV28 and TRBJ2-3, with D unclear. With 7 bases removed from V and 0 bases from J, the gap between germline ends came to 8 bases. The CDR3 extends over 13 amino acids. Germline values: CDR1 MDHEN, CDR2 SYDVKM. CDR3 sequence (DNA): TGTGCCAGCAAATTTCAGAGCACAGATACGCAGTATTTT. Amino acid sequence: CASKFQSTDTQYF.

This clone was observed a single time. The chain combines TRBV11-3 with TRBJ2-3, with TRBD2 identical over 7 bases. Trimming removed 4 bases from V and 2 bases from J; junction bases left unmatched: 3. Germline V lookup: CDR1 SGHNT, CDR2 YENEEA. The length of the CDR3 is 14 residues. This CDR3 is CASSSSGYTDTQYF. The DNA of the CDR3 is TGTGCCAGCAGCTCTAGCGGTTACACAGATACGCAGTATTTT. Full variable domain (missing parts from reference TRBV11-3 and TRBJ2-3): EAGVVQSPRYKIIEKKQPVAFWCNPISGHNTLYWYLQNLGQGPELLIRYENEEAVDDSQLPKDRFSAERLKGVDSTLKIQPAELGDSAVYLCASSSSGYTDTQYFGPGTRLTVL.

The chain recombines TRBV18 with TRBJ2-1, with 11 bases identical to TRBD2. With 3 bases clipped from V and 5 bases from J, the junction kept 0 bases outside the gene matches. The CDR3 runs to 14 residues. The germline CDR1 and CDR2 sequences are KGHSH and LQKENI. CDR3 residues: CASSPGLADNEQFF. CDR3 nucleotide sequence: TGTGCCAGCTCACCGGGACTAGCGGACAATGAGCAGTTCTTC.

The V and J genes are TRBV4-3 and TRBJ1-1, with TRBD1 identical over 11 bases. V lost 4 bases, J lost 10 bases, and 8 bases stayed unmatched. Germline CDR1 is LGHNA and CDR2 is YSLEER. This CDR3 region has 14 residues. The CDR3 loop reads CASSLQDGQGAAFF. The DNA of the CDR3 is TGCGCCAGCAGCCTCCAAGATGGACAGGGGGCAGCTTTCTTT.

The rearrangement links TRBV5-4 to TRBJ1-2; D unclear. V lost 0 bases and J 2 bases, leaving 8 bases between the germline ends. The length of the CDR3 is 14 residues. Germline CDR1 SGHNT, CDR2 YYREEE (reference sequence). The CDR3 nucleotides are TGTGCCAGCAGCTTGGTCGGAGGGAACTATGGCTACACCTTC. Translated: CASSLVGGNYGYTF.

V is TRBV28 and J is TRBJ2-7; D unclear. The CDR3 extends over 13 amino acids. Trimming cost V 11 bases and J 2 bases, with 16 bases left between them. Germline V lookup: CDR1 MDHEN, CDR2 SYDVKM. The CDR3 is CASCPAPAYEQYF. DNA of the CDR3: TGTGCCTCCTGTCCGGCGCCGGCCTACGAGCAGTACTTC.

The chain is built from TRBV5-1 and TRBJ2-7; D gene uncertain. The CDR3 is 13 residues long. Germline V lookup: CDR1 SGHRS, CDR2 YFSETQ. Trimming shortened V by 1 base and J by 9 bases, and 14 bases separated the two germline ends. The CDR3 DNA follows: TGCGCCAGCAGCTTGTCGTACAACTTGGGGCAGTACTTC. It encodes CASSLSYNLGQYF.

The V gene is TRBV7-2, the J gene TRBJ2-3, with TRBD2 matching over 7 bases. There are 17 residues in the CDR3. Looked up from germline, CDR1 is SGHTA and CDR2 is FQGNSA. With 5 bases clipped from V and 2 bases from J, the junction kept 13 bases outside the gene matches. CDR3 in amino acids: CASSPPRVAGSTDTQYF. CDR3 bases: TGTGCCAGCAGCCCCCCCCGAGTAGCGGGTTCCACAGATACGCAGTATTTT.

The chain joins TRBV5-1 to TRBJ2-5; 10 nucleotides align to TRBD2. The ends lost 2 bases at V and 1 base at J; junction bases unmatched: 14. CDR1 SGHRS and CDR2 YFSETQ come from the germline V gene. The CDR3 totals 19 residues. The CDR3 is CASSFISRGLAELQETQYF. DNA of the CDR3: TGCGCCAGCAGCTTTATATCCCGAGGACTAGCGGAGCTCCAAGAGACCCAGTACTTC.

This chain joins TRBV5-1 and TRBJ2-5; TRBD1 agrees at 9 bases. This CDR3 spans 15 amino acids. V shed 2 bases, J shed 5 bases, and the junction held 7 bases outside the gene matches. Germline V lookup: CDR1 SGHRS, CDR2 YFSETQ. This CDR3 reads CASSFGQGNVETQYF. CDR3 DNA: TGCGCCAGCAGCTTTGGACAGGGGAACGTGGAGACCCAGTACTTC.

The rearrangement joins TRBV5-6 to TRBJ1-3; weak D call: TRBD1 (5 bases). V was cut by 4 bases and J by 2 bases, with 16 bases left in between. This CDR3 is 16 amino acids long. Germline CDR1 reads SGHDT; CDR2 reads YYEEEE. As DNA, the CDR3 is TGTGCCAGCAGCCCCGAATCTAGGACAACTGGAAACACCATATATTTT. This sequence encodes CASSPESRTTGNTIYF.

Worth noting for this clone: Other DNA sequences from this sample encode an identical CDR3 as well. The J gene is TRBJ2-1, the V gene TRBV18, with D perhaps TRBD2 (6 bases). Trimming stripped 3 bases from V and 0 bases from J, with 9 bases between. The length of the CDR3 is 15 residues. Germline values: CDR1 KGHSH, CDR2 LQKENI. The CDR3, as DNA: TGTGCCAGCTCACCTCAGGGAGGCTCCTACAATGAGCAGTTCTTC. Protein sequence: CASSPQGGSYNEQFF.

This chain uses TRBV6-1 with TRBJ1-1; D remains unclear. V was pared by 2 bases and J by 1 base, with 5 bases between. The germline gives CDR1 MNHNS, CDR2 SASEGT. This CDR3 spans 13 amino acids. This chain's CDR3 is CASSETGNTEAFF. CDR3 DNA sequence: TGTGCCAGCAGTGAAACGGGGAACACTGAAGCTTTCTTT.

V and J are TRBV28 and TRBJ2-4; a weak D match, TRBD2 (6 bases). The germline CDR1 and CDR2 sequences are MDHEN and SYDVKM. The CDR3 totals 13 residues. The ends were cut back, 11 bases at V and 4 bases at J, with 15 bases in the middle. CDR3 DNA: TGTGCCGGGGGGAGCTTGGATAAAAACATTCAGTACTTC. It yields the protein CAGGSLDKNIQYF. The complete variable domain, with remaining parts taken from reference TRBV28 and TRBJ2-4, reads DVKVTQSSRYLVKRTGEKVFLECVQDMDHENMFWYRQDPGLGLRLIYFSYDVKMKEKGDIPEGYSVSREKKERFSLILESASTNQTSMYLCAGGSLDKNIQYFGAGTRLSVL.

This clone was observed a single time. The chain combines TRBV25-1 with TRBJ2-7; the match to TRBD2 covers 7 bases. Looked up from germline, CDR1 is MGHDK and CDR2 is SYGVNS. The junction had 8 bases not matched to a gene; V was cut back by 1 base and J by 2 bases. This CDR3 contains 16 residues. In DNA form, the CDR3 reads TGTGCCAGCAGTGAATCGAAGACTAGCAAGGCCTACGAGCAGTACTTC. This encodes CASSESKTSKAYEQYF.

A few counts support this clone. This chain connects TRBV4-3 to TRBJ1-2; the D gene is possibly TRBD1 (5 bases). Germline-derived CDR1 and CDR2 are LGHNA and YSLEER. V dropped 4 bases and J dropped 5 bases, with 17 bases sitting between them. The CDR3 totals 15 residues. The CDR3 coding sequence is TGCGCCAGCAGCCTCAGGGACGTAAGTCAGTATGGCTACACCTTC. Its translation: CASSLRDVSQYGYTF.

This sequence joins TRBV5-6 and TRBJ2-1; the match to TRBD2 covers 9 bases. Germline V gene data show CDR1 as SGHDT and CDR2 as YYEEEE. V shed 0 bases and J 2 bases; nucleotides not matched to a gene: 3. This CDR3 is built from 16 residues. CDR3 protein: CASSLEASGAYNEQFF. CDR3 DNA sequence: TGTGCCAGCAGCTTGGAAGCTAGCGGGGCCTACAATGAGCAGTTCTTC.

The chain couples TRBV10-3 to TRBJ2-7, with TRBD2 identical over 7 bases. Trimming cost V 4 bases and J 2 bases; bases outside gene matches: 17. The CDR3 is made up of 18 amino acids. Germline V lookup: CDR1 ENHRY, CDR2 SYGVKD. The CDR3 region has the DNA TGTGCCATCAGTGCTCGGGGCGGCGGGAGAAAGGGTACCTACGAGCAGTACTTC. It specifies CAISARGGGRKGTYEQYF.

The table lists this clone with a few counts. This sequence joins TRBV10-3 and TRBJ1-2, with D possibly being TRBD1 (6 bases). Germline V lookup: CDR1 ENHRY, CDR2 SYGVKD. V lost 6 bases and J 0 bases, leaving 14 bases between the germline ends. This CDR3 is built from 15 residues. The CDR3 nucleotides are TGTGCCATCAGCCCTGAGACAGGTGCTAACTATGGCTACACCTTC. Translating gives CAISPETGANYGYTF.